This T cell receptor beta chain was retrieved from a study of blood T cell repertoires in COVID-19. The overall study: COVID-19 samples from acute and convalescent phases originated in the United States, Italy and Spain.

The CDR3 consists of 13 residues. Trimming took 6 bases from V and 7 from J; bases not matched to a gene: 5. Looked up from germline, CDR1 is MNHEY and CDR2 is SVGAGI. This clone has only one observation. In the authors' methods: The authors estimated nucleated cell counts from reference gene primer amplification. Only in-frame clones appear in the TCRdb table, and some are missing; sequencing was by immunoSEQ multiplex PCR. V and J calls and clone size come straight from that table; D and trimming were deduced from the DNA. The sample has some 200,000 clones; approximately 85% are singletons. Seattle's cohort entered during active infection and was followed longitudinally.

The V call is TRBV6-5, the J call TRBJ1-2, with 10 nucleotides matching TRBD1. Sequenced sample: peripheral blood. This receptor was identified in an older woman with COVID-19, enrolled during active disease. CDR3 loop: CASRSTGGRGYTF. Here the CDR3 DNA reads TGTGCCAGCAGGTCGACAGGGGGCCGTGGCTACACCTTC.